These 21 T cell receptor beta chains were sequenced from one sample in a study of blood T cell repertoires in COVID-19. Clones were sequenced by immunoSEQ multiplex PCR, and TCRdb holds only the in-frame ones, with some missing. Of some 130,000 clones in the sample, over 60% were seen once. Specimen: peripheral blood. These receptors came from a woman aged 70-85 years with acute or convalescent COVID-19.

The J gene is TRBJ1-6, the V gene TRBV30, with 8 bases matching TRBD1. Germline V gives CDR1 GTSNPN, CDR2 SVGIG (reference sequence). The CDR3 is made up of 16 amino acids. V gave up 0 bases and J gave up 7 bases; unmatched junction bases: 8. The CDR3 nucleotides read TGTGCCTGGAGTGTACAATTGCGACAGGGGAATTCACCCCTCCACTTT. As protein: CAWSVQLRQGNSPLHF.

J is TRBJ2-5 and V is TRBV4-1; 10 positions agree with TRBD2. This CDR3 has 15 amino acids. Trimming cost V 4 bases and J 9 bases; bases outside gene matches: 11. Germline V lookup: CDR1 MGHRA, CDR2 YSYEKL. The DNA for the CDR3 is TGCGCCAGCAGCCCTGGGACTAGCGAACCTAGGGCCCAGTACTTC. Its protein product is CASSPGTSEPRAQYF.

This CDR3 is CASSLVASGRPYNEQFF. The CDR3 DNA sequence: TGCGCCAGCAGCTTGGTCGCTAGCGGGAGGCCCTACAATGAGCAGTTCTTC. This chain uses TRBV5-1 with TRBJ2-1; 11 bases line up with TRBD2. This CDR3 is 17 amino acids long. V trimming: 0 bases; J trimming: 2 bases; junction bases outside the gene matches: 4. The V gene's germline CDR1 is SGHRS and CDR2 YFSETQ.

The chain employs TRBV6-5 and TRBJ2-2; TRBD1 agrees at 8 bases. Looked up from germline, CDR1 is MNHEY and CDR2 is SVGAGI. With V trimmed by 6 bases and J by 1 base, 4 bases remained unmatched. The CDR3 extends over 15 amino acids. In DNA, the CDR3 is TGTGCCAGCAGCAGACAGGGGCTGAACACCGGGGAGCTGTTTTTT. Translating gives CASSRQGLNTGELFF.

The chain combines TRBV12-3 or TRBV12-4 with TRBJ1-6; D is perhaps TRBD1 (6 bases). CDR3 length equals 13 residues. V was trimmed by 5 bases and J by 7 bases, leaving 9 bases between them. CDR3 nucleotide sequence: TGTGCCAGCAGTACTCAGGGGAATTCACCCCTCCACTTT. It translates to CASSTQGNSPLHF.

This chain uses TRBV28 with TRBJ2-2; 13 bases match TRBD2. Trimming at V came to 3 bases and at J to 6 bases, leaving 4 bases not matched to a gene. Germline V lookup: CDR1 MDHEN, CDR2 SYDVKM. The CDR3 has 16 amino acids. As DNA, the CDR3 is TGTGCCAGCAGTTTCCATGGACTAGCGGGGGCCGGGGAGCTGTTTTTT. Encoded protein: CASSFHGLAGAGELFF.

This clone was seen more than once but under ten times. This chain connects TRBV5-1 to TRBJ2-1; D is perhaps TRBD1 (5 bases). The V and J ends lost 2 bases and 12 bases respectively, with 12 bases between them. Germline assignment: CDR1 SGHRS and CDR2 YFSETQ. The CDR3 spans 12 residues. This CDR3 is CASSLVNQGQFF. The CDR3 DNA sequence: TGCGCCAGCAGCTTAGTAAACCAGGGGCAGTTCTTC.

CDR3 coding DNA: TGTGCCAGCAAGACTAGGGACAGGGCGGATCAGCCCCAGCATTTT. Protein product: CASKTRDRADQPQHF. The chain employs TRBV28 and TRBJ1-5; 9 bases are a match to TRBD1. CDR1 is MDHEN and CDR2 is SYDVKM in the germline V gene. The CDR3 loop spans 15 amino acids. The junction had 9 bases not matched to a gene; V was cut back by 7 bases and J by 5 bases.

The chain joins TRBV3-1 (or the pseudogene TRBV3-2) to TRBJ1-3; no clear D. The germline CDR1 and CDR2 sequences are LGHDT and YNNKEL (reference sequence). V was clipped by 1 base and J by 0 bases, with 4 bases between them. This CDR3 comprises 14 residues. This CDR3 reads CASSQVYSGNTIYF. The CDR3 DNA is TGTGCCAGCAGCCAAGTTTACTCTGGAAACACCATATATTTT.

The chain carries TRBV5-1 and TRBJ2-6, with 8 bases lining up with TRBD2. Trimming cost V 6 bases and J 2 bases; bases outside gene matches: 4. This CDR3 is built from 15 residues. Germline V CDR1 and CDR2: SGHRS, YFSETQ. CDR3 loop: CASTREGAGANVLTF. CDR3 nucleotides: TGCGCCAGCACCCGGGAGGGGGCTGGGGCCAACGTCCTGACTTTC. The entire variable domain, with the rest obtained from reference TRBV5-1 and TRBJ2-6, is as follows: KAGVTQTPRYLIKTRGQQVTLSCSPISGHRSVSWYQQTPGQGLQFLFEYFSETQRNKGNFPGRFSGRQFSNSRSEMNVSTLELGDSALYLCASTREGAGANVLTFGAGSRLTVL.

The chain is built from TRBV19 and TRBJ1-5; no definite D call. V was cut by 7 bases and J by 2 bases, with 15 bases left in between. Looked up from germline, CDR1 is LNHDA and CDR2 is SQIVND (reference sequence). This CDR3 spans 15 amino acids. CDR3 residues: CASTHLWRGNQPQHF. The CDR3 DNA is TGTGCCAGTACCCACCTCTGGAGGGGCAATCAGCCCCAGCATTTT.

The CDR3, as DNA: TGTGCCAGCAGAGGACTACAAGAGACCCAGTACTTC. As protein: CASRGLQETQYF. The chain is built from TRBV2 and TRBJ2-5; perhaps TRBD2 as D (6 bases). CDR1 and CDR2 (germline): SNHLY, FYNNEI. The CDR3 length is 12 residues. Between the trimmed V and J ends, which lost 6 bases and 2 bases, there was a span of 7 bases.

The rearrangement uses TRBV5-6 and TRBJ2-1; 13 nucleotides align to TRBD2. V was pared by 7 bases and J by 5 bases, with 9 bases of the junction left unmatched. The CDR3 totals 16 residues. Germline V gives CDR1 SGHDT, CDR2 YYEEEE. The CDR3 reads CASWKLTSGRNNEQFF. CDR3 bases: TGTGCCAGCTGGAAACTGACTAGCGGGAGGAACAATGAGCAGTTCTTC.

The genes are TRBV29-1 and TRBJ2-2; 8 bases fit TRBD1. CDR3 length: 16 residues. The V and J ends lost 7 bases and 5 bases, in that order; junction bases with no gene match: 15. CDR1 is SQVTM and CDR2 is ANQGSEA in the germline V gene. CDR3 in DNA: TGCAGCGCCAAAGGCGGGCCAGGGGGCAGGACCGGGGAGCTGTTTTTT. Translated: CSAKGGPGGRTGELFF.

DNA for the CDR3: TGTGCCAGCAGTGGCGACAGGGACGGCTACACCTTC. This gives the protein CASSGDRDGYTF. This sequence joins TRBV6-6 and TRBJ1-2, with 7 bases identical to TRBD1. Germline V gene data show CDR1 as MNHNY and CDR2 as SVGAGI (reference sequence). The CDR3 covers 12 residues. V gave up 5 bases and J gave up 8 bases; unmatched junction bases: 5.

This chain joins TRBV29-1 and TRBJ2-3; 13 nucleotides align to TRBD2. With V trimmed by 7 bases and J by 6 bases, 4 bases remained unmatched. The CDR3 is made up of 13 amino acids. Germline loops: CDR1 SQVTM, CDR2 ANQGSEA. CDR3 amino acids: CSGLAGGLDTQYF. The CDR3 nucleotides are TGCAGCGGACTAGCGGGAGGCCTCGATACGCAGTATTTT.

CDR3: CASTGLTGVHEQYF. In nucleotides, the CDR3 is TGCGCCAGCACGGGACTTACGGGTGTTCACGAGCAGTACTTC. The chain combines TRBV5-1 with TRBJ2-7; a weak D match, TRBD2 (6 bases). Germline V gene sequence: CDR1 SGHRS, CDR2 YFSETQ. The CDR3 sequence is 14 residues long. Trimming took 6 bases from V and 5 from J, leaving 18 bases between them.

The rearrangement links TRBV30 to TRBJ1-4; TRBD1 matches at 8 bases. This CDR3 comprises 12 residues. Trimming removed 5 bases from V and 8 bases from J; junction bases left unmatched: 4. Germline V gene lookup returns CDR1 GTSNPN and CDR2 SVGIG (reference sequence). CDR3 in amino acids: CAWSRTGEKLFF. CDR3 nucleotide sequence: TGTGCCTGGTCCCGGACAGGGGAAAAACTGTTTTTT.

In DNA, the CDR3 is TGTGCCAGCATCTACCGCGCTAGCGGGTCAGAGACCCAGTACTTC. Amino acids: CASIYRASGSETQYF. This chain uses TRBV2 with TRBJ2-5; 8 bases are shared with TRBD2. Losses at the gene ends were 7 bases for V and 4 bases for J; bases not matched to a gene: 11. CDR3 length: 15 amino acids. From germline, CDR1 is SNHLY and CDR2 FYNNEI. Full variable domain (missing parts from reference TRBV2 and TRBJ2-5): EPEVTQTPSHQVTQMGQEVILRCVPISNHLYFYWYRQILGQKVEFLVSFYNNEISEKSEIFDDQFSVERPDGSNFTLKIRSTKLEDSAMYFCASIYRASGSETQYFGPGTRLLVL.

Here the CDR3 DNA reads TGTGCCAGCAGCTTGGTAGAGTCTTACAATGAGCAGTTCTTC. Translating gives CASSLVESYNEQFF. The chain is built from TRBV5-4 and TRBJ2-1; D ambiguous. The CDR3 runs to 14 residues. Germline V gives CDR1 SGHNT, CDR2 YYREEE (reference sequence). Between the trimmed V and J ends, which lost 0 bases and 4 bases, there was a span of 8 bases. Drawing the rest from reference TRBV5-4 and TRBJ2-1, the complete variable domain is ETGVTQSPTHLIKTRGQQVTLRCSSQSGHNTVSWYQQALGQGPQFIFQYYREEENGRGNFPPRFSGLQFPNYSSELNVNALELDDSALYLCASSLVESYNEQFFGPGTRLTVL.

CDR3 protein: CASSLPGLAGGRETQYF. In DNA form, the CDR3 reads TGTGCCAGCAGTTTACCGGGACTAGCGGGAGGGCGGGAGACCCAGTACTTC. The chain combines TRBV28 with TRBJ2-5; TRBD2 matches 16 bases. Germline values: CDR1 MDHEN, CDR2 SYDVKM. The CDR3 covers 17 residues. J gave up 5 bases and V 2 bases, and 5 bases lay outside the gene matches. The whole variable domain, filled in from reference TRBV28 and TRBJ2-5, reads DVKVTQSSRYLVKRTGEKVFLECVQDMDHENMFWYRQDPGLGLRLIYFSYDVKMKEKGDIPEGYSVSREKKERFSLILESASTNQTSMYLCASSLPGLAGGRETQYFGPGTRLLVL.